The clone carrying this TCR beta chain was detected once. Its antigen remains unknown. The cDNA came from 5'RACE, which used 10-nucleotide random UMIs. Every sequencing run gave over 170 million TCR-beta sequences, taken from 15-18 subjects. One entry per CDR3 protein, called by TCRdb with MiXCR from the 5' RACE reads. This table has approximately 86,000 distinct CDR3 sequences, 2.6% appearing once. Trimming removed 0 bases at V and 4 bases at J, with 7 bases between. The CDR3 contains 13 residues. Germline lookup yields CDR1 KGHSH and CDR2 LQKENI. The data are from a study of neurological immune-mediated disorders. Points from the study as a whole: A possible signature appeared as one related-CDR3 cluster, in which phylogenetic grouping placed the repertoires of 18 of 34 multiple sclerosis patients. Whereas HTLV-1-associated myelopathy showed the most TCR clonal expansion, multiple sclerosis showed the least, with levels below those of healthy controls.

Material for sequencing was PBMCs. The sequence was collected from a woman aged 30 to 39 with multiple sclerosis. This chain joins TRBV18 and TRBJ2-7; D not certain. The CDR3 sequence: CASSPPREYEQYF. For the CDR3, the DNA is TGTGCCAGCTCACCACCCCGCGAGTACGAGCAGTACTTC. The whole variable domain, remainder taken from reference TRBV18 and TRBJ2-7, is NAGVMQNPRHLVRRRGQEARLRCSPMKGHSHVYWYRQLPEEGLKFMVYLQKENIIDESGMPKERFSAEFPKEGPSILRIQQVVRGDSAAYFCASSPPREYEQYFGPGTRLTVT.